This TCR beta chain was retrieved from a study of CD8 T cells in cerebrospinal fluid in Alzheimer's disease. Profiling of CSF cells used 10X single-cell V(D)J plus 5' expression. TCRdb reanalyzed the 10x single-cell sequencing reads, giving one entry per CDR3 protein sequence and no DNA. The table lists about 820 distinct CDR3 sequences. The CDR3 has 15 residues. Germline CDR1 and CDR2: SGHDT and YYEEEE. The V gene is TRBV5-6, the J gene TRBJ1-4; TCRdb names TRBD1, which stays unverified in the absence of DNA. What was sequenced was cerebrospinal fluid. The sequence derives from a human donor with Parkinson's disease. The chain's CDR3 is CASSLATGASEKLFF. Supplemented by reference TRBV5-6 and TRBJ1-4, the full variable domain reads DAGVTQSPTHLIKTRGQQVTLRCSPKSGHDTVSWYQQALGQGPQFIFQYYEEEERQRGNFPDRFSGHQFPNYSSELNVNALLLGDSALYLCASSLATGASEKLFFGSGTQLSVL.